The present T cell receptor beta chain was sequenced within a study of T cell repertoires in cytomegalovirus infection. Overall study: Public signatures in TCR beta pointed to CMV infection and matching HLA type.

This clonotype was picked up a small number of times. Its cognate antigen is unknown. TCRdb used MiXCR to reprocess the reads, holding one entry per CDR3 protein. The repertoire holds some 400,000 distinct CDR3 sequences, with roughly 31% as singletons. Germline V gene lookup returns CDR1 LGHNA and CDR2 YSLEER. V was pared by 0 bases and J by 2 bases, with 1 base of the junction left unmatched. The CDR3 spans 16 residues. General observations from the study: CMV carriers with the relevant HLA were identified by cumulative public TCR beta family frequency.

This clonotype was obtained from a human donor in good health (CMV status not recorded). Some clones in this sample may be carry-over from other donors' samples. Sequencing was carried out using PBMCs. This chain uses TRBV4-3 with TRBJ2-1; 10 bases are shared with TRBD2. The CDR3: CASSQDLAGAYNEQFF. In DNA form, the CDR3 reads TGCGCCAGCAGCCAAGATCTAGCGGGGGCCTACAATGAGCAGTTCTTC.